The rows below give T cell receptor beta chains drawn from one sample of a study of cytotoxic CD8 clonotypes in ibrutinib-treated CLL. Generated by immunoSEQ multiplex PCR, the TCRdb table keeps only in-frame clones and is missing some. This table has hundreds of thousands of clones, 70% appearing once. The source was PBMCs, collected after 12 months of ibrutinib treatment. The origin of the receptors is a human donor with chronic lymphocytic leukemia. CDR3s include the opening cysteine and the closing phenylalanine or tryptophan. The size entry is marked missing in some rows and otherwise reads once, few, many or a size class.

CASRVGGWETQYF	NA	TRBV5-6	13
CASSLVRTGGDEKLFF	NA	TRBV5-4	16
CASSSEGETQYF	NA	TRBV5-1	12
CASSLGPVGEKLFF	NA	TRBV7-2	14
CASSFSGEKDEQFF	once	TRBV7-9	14
CASRQDIHEKLFF	NA	TRBV25-1	13
CASSLVAGPNTGELFF	NA	TRBV5-1	16
CASSVKGPSTDTQYF	NA	TRBV25-1	15
CASSQPLGAGGSGELFF	NA	TRBV4-3	17
CASSLGAGLTYGYTF	NA	TRBV28	15
CASSLRFRPQHF	NA	TRBV7-3	12
CASKDTGELFF	NA	TRBV28	11
CASSARNRDTWYGYTF	NA	TRBV7-2	16
CASSLGHSGNTIYF	few	TRBV7-9	14
CASRGQPTNEKLFF	NA	TRBV2	14
CASSSRTSMNTEAFF	NA	TRBV5-1	15